The rows below give T cell receptor beta chains drawn from one sample of a study of OX40 agonist ivuxolimab in advanced cancers. Assay used: immunoSEQ multiplex PCR; TCRdb lists only in-frame clones, some missing. Among about 16,000 clones listed, more than 80% were seen once. The sequencing used CD4+ or CD8+ T cells sorted from blood, collected in a trial of the OX40 agonist ivuxolimab. These receptors all stem from an adult with an advanced solid tumor such as melanoma, head and neck, liver or kidney cancer. CDR3s include the opening cysteine and the closing phenylalanine or tryptophan. D genes are given only for firm matches. A clone size is listed for some rows: how often the clone was seen (once, few, many), or a class if it is expanded.

V	size	J	D	CDR3	DNA
TRBV27	NA	TRBJ1-3	NA	CASSDGTSSGNTIYF	TGTGCCAGCAGCGATGGGACGAGCTCTGGAAACACCATATATTTT
TRBV13	NA	TRBJ2-3	TRBD2	CASSLDSGRGDTQYF	TGTGCCAGCAGCCTTGACAGCGGGAGAGGAGATACGCAGTATTTT
TRBV4-1	once	TRBJ2-1	NA	CASSQDYLNEQFF	TGCGCCAGCAGCCAAGACTACTTAAATGAGCAGTTCTTC
TRBV6-6	NA	TRBJ2-7	NA	CASSSTYEQYF	TGTGCCAGCAGTTCCACCTACGAGCAGTACTTC
TRBV11-2	NA	TRBJ1-1	NA	CASSLVQGAEAFF	TGTGCCAGCAGCTTAGTTCAAGGGGCTGAAGCTTTCTTT
TRBV16	NA	TRBJ2-1	NA	CASSQFADEQFF	TGTGCCAGCAGCCAATTCGCGGATGAGCAGTTCTTC
TRBV14	NA	TRBJ1-2	TRBD1	CASSQVSYHRGTGGYTF	TGTGCCAGCAGCCAAGTTTCATACCACAGGGGGACGGGGGGCTACACCTTC
TRBV14	NA	TRBJ2-1	NA	CASSQAGYFRTNEQFF	TGTGCCAGCAGCCAAGCGGGCTACTTCCGGACCAATGAGCAGTTCTTC
TRBV21-1	NA	TRBJ2-5	NA	CASSFGEGPETQYF	TGTGCCAGCAGCTTTGGTGAGGGCCCGGAGACCCAGTACTTC
TRBV19	once	TRBJ2-7	TRBD1	CASSETGGWSEQYF	TGTGCCAGTAGTGAGACAGGGGGCTGGTCCGAGCAGTACTTC
TRBV30	NA	TRBJ2-1	NA	CAWSALYNEQFF	TGTGCCTGGAGTGCTCTCTACAATGAGCAGTTCTTC
TRBV5-4	NA	TRBJ2-1	TRBD2	CASSDTTSPSPEQFF	TGTGCCAGCAGCGATACGACTAGCCCGAGCCCGGAGCAGTTCTTC
TRBV7-2	once	TRBJ2-1	NA	CASSLDYPMEQFF	TGTGCCAGCAGCTTGGACTACCCGATGGAGCAGTTCTTC
TRBV29-1	NA	TRBJ2-1	TRBD2	CSVEGLTSGRASNEQFF	TGCAGCGTTGAAGGCCTGACTAGCGGGAGGGCCAGTAATGAGCAGTTCTTC